This T cell receptor (beta chain) was retrieved from a study of T cell repertoires in ileal Crohn's disease. CDR3 length: 14 amino acids. Trimming pared 0 bases from V and 2 bases from J, leaving 7 bases between. CDR1 is LNHNV and CDR2 is YYDKDF in the germline V gene (reference sequence). The repertoire was sequenced with immunoSEQ multiplex PCR; TCRdb's copy has only in-frame clones and lacks some. Of a few thousand clones listed, roughly 87% were seen once; the top ten hold less than 15%. What was sequenced was ileal tissue. This chain uses TRBV15 with TRBJ1-2; D call uncertain. This receptor was identified in an adult with Crohn's disease. CDR3 bases: TGTGCCACCAGCAGAGATAGAGTGAACTATGGCTACACCTTC. Protein: CATSRDRVNYGYTF.